These 9 T cell receptor beta chains share one sample of origin, sequenced in a study of cytomegalovirus exposure and HLA in healthy donors. The PCR was carried out with 60 Vbeta primers and 13 Jbeta primers. Assay used: immunoSEQ multiplex PCR; TCRdb lists only in-frame clones, some missing. Of around 80,000 clones listed, 74% were seen once; the top ten hold about 9.1%. Material for sequencing was PBMCs. Receptors originate from a man aged 40-50 years in good health and CMV-seropositive.

This chain links TRBV28 with TRBJ1-2, with D maybe TRBD1 (6 bases). V lost 3 bases, J lost 2 bases, and 10 bases lay in between. Germline V gives CDR1 MDHEN, CDR2 SYDVKM. This CDR3 is built from 14 residues. DNA of the CDR3: TGTGCCAGCAGTTTGGGGGCAGTCAACTATGGCTACACCTTC. As protein: CASSLGAVNYGYTF.

This clone was observed a few times. Germline and junction disagree at one end, which may indicate a read error. The chain employs TRBV10-1 and TRBJ2-7; tentatively, D is TRBD1 (6 bases). The CDR3 runs 14 residues. CDR1 and CDR2 (germline): WNHNN, SYGVQD (reference sequence). The CDR3 is CASSEGRGSHEQYF. The CDR3 nucleotides are TGCGCCAGCAGTGAAGGCAGGGGCTCCCACGAGCAGTACTTC.

The table lists this clone with a few counts. The chain employs TRBV11-2 and TRBJ2-1; 7 bases map to TRBD2. V lost 4 bases and J lost 4; bases outside the gene matches: 7. CDR3 length: 15 residues. The V gene's germline CDR1 is SGHAT and CDR2 FQNNGV. Here the CDR3 reads CASSSSGTTYNEQFF. CDR3 nucleotides: TGTGCCAGCAGCTCTTCCGGGACTACGTACAATGAGCAGTTCTTC.

This rearrangement joins TRBV10-3 to TRBJ1-2, with D perhaps TRBD1 (5 bases). The V and J ends lost 1 base and 7 bases respectively, with 10 bases between them. Looked up from germline, CDR1 is ENHRY and CDR2 is SYGVKD. This CDR3 comprises 13 residues. The CDR3 here is CAISELGQIGYTF. CDR3 sequence (DNA): TGTGCCATCAGTGAGTTGGGGCAGATTGGCTACACCTTC.

The CDR3 loop reads CASSEERGGGDTQYF. CDR3 nucleotides: TGTGCCAGCAGTGAAGAGCGGGGTGGGGGCGATACGCAGTATTTT. The rearrangement uses TRBV6-4 and TRBJ2-3; possible D gene TRBD2, 7 bases. In germline, CDR1 is MRHNA, CDR2 SNTAGT. V was cut by 3 bases and J by 6 bases, with 16 bases left in between. This CDR3 is built from 15 residues.

The chain joins TRBV14 to TRBJ1-4; the D is unclear. Trimming pared 4 bases from V and 0 bases from J, leaving 12 bases between. Germline V lookup: CDR1 SGHDN, CDR2 FVKESK. CDR3 length: 16 residues. In nucleotides, the CDR3 is TGTGCCAGCAGCCGGACTGTAGTTGCAACTAATGAAAAACTGTTTTTT. Its protein product is CASSRTVVATNEKLFF. Variable domain in full (rest from reference TRBV14 and TRBJ1-4): EAGVTQFPSHSVIEKGQTVTLRCDPISGHDNLYWYRRVMGKEIKFLLHFVKESKQDESGMPNNRFLAERTGGTYSTLKVQPAELEDSGVYFCASSRTVVATNEKLFFGSGTQLSVL.

The V and J genes are TRBV4-3 and TRBJ2-7, with TRBD2 matching 7 bases. Germline-derived CDR1 and CDR2 are LGHNA and YSLEER. V shed 4 bases and J 2 bases; nucleotides not matched to a gene: 8. CDR3 length equals 15 residues. DNA of the CDR3: TGCGCCAGCAGCCGAAGTATGGGGGGGGCCTACGAGCAGTACTTC. Translating gives CASSRSMGGAYEQYF.

V and J are TRBV10-1 and TRBJ2-3; the match to TRBD1 covers 9 bases. The CDR3 extends over 15 amino acids. J lost 4 bases, V lost 2 bases, and 4 bases had no gene match. Germline V gives CDR1 WNHNN, CDR2 SYGVQD (reference sequence). CDR3 sequence reads: CASSEGNRGPDTQYF. The CDR3 coding sequence is TGCGCCAGCAGTGAGGGAAACAGGGGGCCAGATACGCAGTATTTT.

V and J are TRBV7-9 and TRBJ2-2, with 12 positions matching TRBD1. V lost 5 bases to trimming and J lost 7 bases; unmatched junction nucleotides: 8. There are 16 residues in the CDR3. Germline values: CDR1 SEHNR, CDR2 FQNEAQ (reference sequence). This CDR3 is CASSGTGGPGSGELFF. CDR3 sequence (DNA): TGTGCCAGCAGCGGGACAGGGGGCCCAGGTAGCGGGGAGCTGTTTTTT.